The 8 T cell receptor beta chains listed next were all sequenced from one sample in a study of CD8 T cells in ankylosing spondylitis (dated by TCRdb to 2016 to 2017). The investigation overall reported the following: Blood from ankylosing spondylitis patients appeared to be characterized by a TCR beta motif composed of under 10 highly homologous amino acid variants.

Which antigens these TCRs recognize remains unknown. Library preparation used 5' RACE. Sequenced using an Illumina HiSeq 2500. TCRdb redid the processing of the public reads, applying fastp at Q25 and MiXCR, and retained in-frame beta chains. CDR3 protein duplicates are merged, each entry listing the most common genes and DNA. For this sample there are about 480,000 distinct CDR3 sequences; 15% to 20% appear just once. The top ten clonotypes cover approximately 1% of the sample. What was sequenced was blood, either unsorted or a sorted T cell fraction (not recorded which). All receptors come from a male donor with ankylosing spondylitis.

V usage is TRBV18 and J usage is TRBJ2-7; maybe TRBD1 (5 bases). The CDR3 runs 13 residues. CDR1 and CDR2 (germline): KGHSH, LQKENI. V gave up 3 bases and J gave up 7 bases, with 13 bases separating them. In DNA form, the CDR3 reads TGTGCCAGCTCACCGGGGCCAACGAGGGAGCAGTACTTC. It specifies CASSPGPTREQYF.

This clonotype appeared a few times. The CDR3 protein is CASSLRQGVDNYGYTF. The CDR3 DNA reads as TGTGCCAGCAGTTTGAGACAGGGGGTAGACAACTATGGCTACACCTTC. The chain combines TRBV12-3 or TRBV12-4 with TRBJ1-2; 9 nucleotides agree with TRBD1. V lost 3 bases, J lost 2 bases, and 7 bases stayed unmatched. This CDR3 contains 16 residues.

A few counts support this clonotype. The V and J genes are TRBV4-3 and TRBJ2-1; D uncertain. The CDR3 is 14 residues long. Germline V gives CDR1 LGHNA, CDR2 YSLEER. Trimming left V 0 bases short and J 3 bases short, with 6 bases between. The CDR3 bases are TGCGCCAGCAGCCAAGAGTTTTACTACAATGAGCAGTTCTTC. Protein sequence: CASSQEFYYNEQFF.

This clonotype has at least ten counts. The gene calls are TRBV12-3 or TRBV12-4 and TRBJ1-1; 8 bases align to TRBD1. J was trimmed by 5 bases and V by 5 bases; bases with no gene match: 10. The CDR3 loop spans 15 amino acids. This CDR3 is CASSPRGQGRTEAFF. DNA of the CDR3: TGTGCCAGCAGTCCTAGAGGACAGGGAAGGACTGAAGCTTTCTTT.

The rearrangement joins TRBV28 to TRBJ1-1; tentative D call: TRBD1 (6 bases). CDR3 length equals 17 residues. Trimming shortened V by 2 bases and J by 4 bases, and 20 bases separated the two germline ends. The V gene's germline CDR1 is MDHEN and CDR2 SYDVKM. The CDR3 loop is CASSLRGALILGTEAFF. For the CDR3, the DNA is TGTGCCAGCAGTTTAAGGGGGGCACTCATCCTGGGCACTGAAGCTTTCTTT.

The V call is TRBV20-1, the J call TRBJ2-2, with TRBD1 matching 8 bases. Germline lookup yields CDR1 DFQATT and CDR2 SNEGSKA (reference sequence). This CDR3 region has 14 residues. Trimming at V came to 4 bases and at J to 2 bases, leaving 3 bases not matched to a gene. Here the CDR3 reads CSATDRANTGELFF. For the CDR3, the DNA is TGCAGTGCTACGGACAGGGCCAACACCGGGGAGCTGTTTTTT.

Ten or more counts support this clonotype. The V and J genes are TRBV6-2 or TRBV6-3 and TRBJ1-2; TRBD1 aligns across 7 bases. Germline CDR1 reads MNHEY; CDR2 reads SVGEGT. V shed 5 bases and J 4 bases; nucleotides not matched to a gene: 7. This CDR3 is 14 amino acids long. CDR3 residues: CASSQTGRSYGYTF. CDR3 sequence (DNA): TGTGCCAGCAGTCAGACAGGGAGGAGCTATGGCTACACCTTC.

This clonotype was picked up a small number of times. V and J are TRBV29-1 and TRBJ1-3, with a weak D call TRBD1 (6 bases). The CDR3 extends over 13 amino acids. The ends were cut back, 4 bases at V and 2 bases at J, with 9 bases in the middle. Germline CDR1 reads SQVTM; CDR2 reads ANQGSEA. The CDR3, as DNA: TGCAGCGTTGCAGGGGTCCCTGGAAACACCATATATTTT. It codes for CSVAGVPGNTIYF.